This entry concerns a single T cell receptor beta chain. Its target is unknown. Germline V gives CDR1 SGHAT, CDR2 FQNNGV. Trimming took 2 bases from V and 0 from J, leaving 10 bases between them. This CDR3 comprises 15 residues. Using immunoSEQ multiplex PCR, the repertoire was profiled, and TCRdb retains in-frame clones only, with some absent. Of 140,000 to 150,000 clones in the sample, less than 95% were seen once. The record originates from a study of cytomegalovirus exposure and HLA in healthy donors. Study summary: Later, an analysis reported that the 130 or so validation repertoires had used the same platform as the approximately 600 first-cohort repertoires. Study-level findings and limits: In vitro confirmation showed a few CMV-associated chains to be CMV antigen specific.

The chain links TRBV11-2 to TRBJ1-1, with D perhaps TRBD1 (6 bases). The source material was PBMCs. The receptor's source is a man younger than 30 in good health and CMV-seropositive. The DNA for the CDR3 is TGTGCCAGCAGCTTAACACAGGGTATGAACACTGAAGCTTTCTTT. Protein sequence: CASSLTQGMNTEAFF.